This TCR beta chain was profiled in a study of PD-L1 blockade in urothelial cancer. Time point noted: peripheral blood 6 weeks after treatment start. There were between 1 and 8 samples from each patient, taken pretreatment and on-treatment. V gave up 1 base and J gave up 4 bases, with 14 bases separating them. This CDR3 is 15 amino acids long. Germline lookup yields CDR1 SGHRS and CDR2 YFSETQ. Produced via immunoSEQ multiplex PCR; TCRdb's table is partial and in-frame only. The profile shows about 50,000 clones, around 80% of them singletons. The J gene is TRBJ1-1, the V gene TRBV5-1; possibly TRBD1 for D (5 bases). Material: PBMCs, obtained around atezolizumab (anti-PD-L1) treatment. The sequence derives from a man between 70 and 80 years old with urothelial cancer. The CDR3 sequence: CASSLLGPWITEAFF. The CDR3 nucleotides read TGCGCCAGCAGCTTGCTGGGGCCCTGGATCACTGAAGCTTTCTTT.